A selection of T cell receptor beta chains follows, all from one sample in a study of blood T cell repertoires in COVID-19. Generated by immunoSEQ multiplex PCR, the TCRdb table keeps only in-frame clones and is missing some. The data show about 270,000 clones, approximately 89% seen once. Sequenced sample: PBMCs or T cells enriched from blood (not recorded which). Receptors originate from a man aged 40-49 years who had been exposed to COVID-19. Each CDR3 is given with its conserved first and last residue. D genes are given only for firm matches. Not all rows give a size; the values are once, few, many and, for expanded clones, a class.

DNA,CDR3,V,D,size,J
TGTGCCAGCAGCCTGGACACAACAACTAATGAAAAACTGTTTTTT,CASSLDTTTNEKLFF,TRBV7-9,NA,NA,TRBJ1-4
TGTGCCAGCAGTTTGGGGCCCTCCTACGAGCAGTACTTC,CASSLGPSYEQYF,TRBV27,NA,NA,TRBJ2-7
TGTGCCAGCAGCTTACAGGGGTACCAAGAGACCCAGTACTTC,CASSLQGYQETQYF,TRBV7-9,NA,NA,TRBJ2-5
TGTGCCAGCGGGAGATCACCCTACAATGAGCAGTTCTTC,CASGRSPYNEQFF,TRBV3-1/TRBV3-2,NA,NA,TRBJ2-1
TGTGCCAGCAGCTTAGATTTCGTACTAGCGGGAAACGAGCAGTACTTC,CASSLDFVLAGNEQYF,TRBV11-3,TRBD2,few,TRBJ2-7
TGTGCCAGCAGGGTCCTAGCGGGAGGGTTAGATACGCAGTATTTT,CASRVLAGGLDTQYF,TRBV6-5,TRBD2,NA,TRBJ2-3
TGCGCCAGCAGTGAGGAGGACAACTGGGAGACCCAGTACTTC,CASSEEDNWETQYF,TRBV10-1,NA,NA,TRBJ2-5
TGTGCCAGCAGCGTAACACTAGCGGGAGGCGAGCAGTACTTC,CASSVTLAGGEQYF,TRBV9,TRBD2,NA,TRBJ2-7
TGTGCCAGCAGTTACTCGATCGGGCAGGGGGTTTCACCCCTCCACTTT,CASSYSIGQGVSPLHF,TRBV6-5,TRBD1,NA,TRBJ1-6
TGTGCCAGCAGCCAAGATATAGGACAAGTGAACACTGAAGCTTTCTTT,CASSQDIGQVNTEAFF,TRBV14,NA,NA,TRBJ1-1
TGTGCCAGCAGTAGGACTAGCGGGTACACAGATACGCAGTATTTT,CASSRTSGYTDTQYF,TRBV6-5,TRBD2,NA,TRBJ2-3
TGTGCCAGCAGCAGGACTAGCGGGAGGGCCAATGAGCAGTTCTTC,CASSRTSGRANEQFF,TRBV6-2/TRBV6-3,TRBD2,NA,TRBJ2-1
TGTGCCAGCAGTGAAGGGGTTTCGAGCGTGCAGTACTTC,CASSEGVSSVQYF,TRBV2,NA,NA,TRBJ2-7
TGTGCCACCAGCTCAGGGGGGAATCAGCCCCAGCATTTT,CATSSGGNQPQHF,TRBV15,TRBD1,NA,TRBJ1-5
TGTGCCAGCCAAACTAGCGGGAGTACTGTTGAGCAGTTCTTC,CASQTSGSTVEQFF,TRBV28,TRBD2,NA,TRBJ2-1
TGTGCCAGCTCACCTAAGACTAGCGGGATTTCCTACGAGCAGTACTTC,CASSPKTSGISYEQYF,TRBV18,TRBD2,NA,TRBJ2-7
TGTGCCAGTATCCGTGGACATCCTTATGGCTACACCTTC,CASIRGHPYGYTF,TRBV19,NA,NA,TRBJ1-2
TGTGCCAGCAGTGGCGAGGGGGAAGCGTACAATGAGCAGTTCTTC,CASSGEGEAYNEQFF,TRBV13,NA,NA,TRBJ2-1
TGTGCCAGCAGCCCTCGGGAGGGGGCGAATGAAAAACTGTTTTTT,CASSPREGANEKLFF,TRBV13,TRBD1,NA,TRBJ1-4
TGCGCCAGCAGCCAAGATAGGTGGGGCGGGGGCACCGGGGAGCTGTTTTTT,CASSQDRWGGGTGELFF,TRBV4-3,TRBD2,NA,TRBJ2-2
TGTGCCAGCAGCTTAGCGGCCGGGCTAGCGGGAATCGAGCAGTACTTC,CASSLAAGLAGIEQYF,TRBV7-2,TRBD2,NA,TRBJ2-7
TGTGCCAGCAGTCTCCGAGGGGGCGGAAGCAATCAGCCCCAGCATTTT,CASSLRGGGSNQPQHF,TRBV28,TRBD1,few,TRBJ1-5
TGTGCCTGGACACGCAGGACTAGGGGTTACACCTTC,CAWTRRTRGYTF,TRBV30,NA,once,TRBJ1-2
TGTGCCAGCAGTTTCAGGGGGAATATACCTACCTACGAGCAGTACTTC,CASSFRGNIPTYEQYF,TRBV27,TRBD1,NA,TRBJ2-7
TGTGCCTGGAGTAGTGGAGCGAACACTGAAGCTTTCTTT,CAWSSGANTEAFF,TRBV30,NA,NA,TRBJ1-1